The 17 T cell receptor beta chains reported below all come from one sample, sequenced in a study of shared clonotypes between healthy human individuals. Produced via immunoSEQ multiplex PCR; TCRdb's table is partial and in-frame only. This sample has 2 million or so clones, with 95% found just once. The sample consisted of naive CD4+ T cells sorted from blood. Stated subset: CD45RA+ positively selected. Every receptor here comes from a man between 18 and 29 years old in good health.

This rearrangement joins TRBV21-1 to TRBJ1-4; the table's D call TRBD1 went unverified against the DNA. TRBV21-1 is described as a pseudogene. The CDR3 totals 15 residues. This CDR3 reads CASSATGGKDEKLFF. The CDR3 DNA reads as TGTGCCAGCAGCGCTACAGGGGGAAAGGATGAAAAACTGTTTTTT.

The J gene is TRBJ2-2, the V gene TRBV25-1; 11 nucleotides agree with TRBD2. The CDR3 has 15 residues. Germline CDR1 reads MGHDK; CDR2 reads SYGVNS. V was clipped by 5 bases and J by 7 bases; unmatched bases: 6. CDR3 nucleotides: TGTGCCAGCAGTTTTACTAGCGGGAGACTCGGGGAGCTGTTTTTT. Encoded protein: CASSFTSGRLGELFF.

This clone was seen just once. This chain links TRBV10-3 with TRBJ2-5; 7 bases agree with TRBD1. Germline-derived CDR1 and CDR2 are ENHRY and SYGVKD. The CDR3 runs 12 residues. Trimming cost V 10 bases and J 4 bases; bases outside gene matches: 6. CDR3 loop: CATSAGGETQYF. CDR3 DNA sequence: TGTGCCACCTCAGCAGGGGGAGAGACCCAGTACTTC.

The genes are TRBV4-3 and TRBJ2-5; D is undetermined. The CDR3 runs 15 residues. Germline V gene data show CDR1 as LGHNA and CDR2 as YSLEER. V was clipped by 0 bases and J by 3 bases, with 11 bases between them. The CDR3 DNA reads TGCGCCAGCAGCCAAGAACTCGGGTCTAAAGAGACCCAGTACTTC. Translated: CASSQELGSKETQYF.

This rearrangement joins TRBV7-2 to TRBJ1-4; TRBD1 might be the D (5 bases). The CDR3 contains 16 residues. Germline assignment: CDR1 SGHTA and CDR2 FQGNSA. The V gene lost 3 bases and the J gene lost 2 bases, with 13 bases spanning the gap. Here the CDR3 DNA reads TGTGCCAGCAGCTTGCAGGGAGCTACGACTAATGAAAAACTGTTTTTT. Its translation: CASSLQGATTNEKLFF.

The J gene is TRBJ1-5, the V gene TRBV19; D unclear. V lost 3 bases and J 5 bases, leaving 8 bases between the germline ends. CDR1 LNHDA and CDR2 SQIVND come from the germline V gene (reference sequence). The CDR3 extends over 13 amino acids. The CDR3 here is CASSIRKDQPQHF. DNA for the CDR3: TGTGCCAGTAGTATCCGAAAAGATCAGCCCCAGCATTTT.

This sequence joins TRBV7-9 and TRBJ2-2, with TRBD1 matching 11 bases. The germline gives CDR1 SEHNR, CDR2 FQNEAQ (reference sequence). J gave up 6 bases and V 5 bases, and 5 bases lay outside the gene matches. The CDR3 consists of 15 residues. The CDR3 reads CASSPPGQGAGELFF. The CDR3 DNA follows: TGTGCCAGCAGCCCCCCGGGACAGGGGGCCGGGGAGCTGTTTTTT. Combining the CDR3 with reference TRBV7-9 and TRBJ2-2 gives the whole variable domain DTGVSQNPRHKITKRGQNVTFRCDPISEHNRLYWYRQTLGQGPEFLTYFQNEAQLEKSRLLSDRFSAERPKGSFSTLEIQRTEQGDSAMYLCASSPPGQGAGELFFGEGSRLTVL.

The gene calls are TRBV29-1 and TRBJ2-5, with 9 positions matching TRBD1. The length of the CDR3 is 15 residues. V dropped 4 bases and J dropped 5; count of bases not matched to a gene: 11. From germline, CDR1 is SQVTM and CDR2 ANQGSEA. Here the CDR3 DNA reads TGCAGCGTTGGAGGGGGACAGGGAGGTAGTGAGACCCAGTACTTC. Its protein product is CSVGGGQGGSETQYF.

The chain has TRBV19 and TRBJ1-4, with D perhaps TRBD1 (6 bases). V lost 5 bases to trimming and J lost 4 bases, with 14 bases between them. This CDR3 has 15 amino acids. Germline V gene lookup returns CDR1 LNHDA and CDR2 SQIVND (reference sequence). This CDR3 reads CASSPIQGGNEKLFF. CDR3 coding DNA: TGTGCCAGTAGTCCGATACAGGGAGGTAATGAAAAACTGTTTTTT. The whole variable domain, filled in from reference TRBV19 and TRBJ1-4, reads DGGITQSPKYLFRKEGQNVTLSCEQNLNHDAMYWYRQDPGQGLRLIYYSQIVNDFQKGDIAEGYSVSREKKESFPLTVTSAQKNPTAFYLCASSPIQGGNEKLFFGSGTQLSVL.

The V call is TRBV27, the J call TRBJ2-7; 7 bases are shared with TRBD2. V gave up 5 bases and J gave up 7 bases; unmatched junction bases: 14. The germline V gene has CDR1 MNHEY and CDR2 SMNVEV (reference sequence). The CDR3 loop spans 15 amino acids. The CDR3 region is CASSQLGGTSLEQYF. The CDR3 nucleotides read TGTGCCAGCAGTCAATTGGGGGGGACCTCCTTGGAGCAGTACTTC.

V usage is TRBV10-3 and J usage is TRBJ2-1, with D possibly being TRBD1 or TRBD2 (7 bases each). Looked up from germline, CDR1 is ENHRY and CDR2 is SYGVKD. The CDR3 has 16 amino acids. Deletions cut 8 bases from V and 0 bases from J, with 17 bases between. The CDR3 is CAIGGGQTTSYNEQFF. The CDR3 DNA reads TGTGCCATCGGGGGGGGACAGACAACCTCCTACAATGAGCAGTTCTTC.

On this clone: The sample carries other DNA sequences with the same CDR3. The rearrangement links TRBV5-1 to TRBJ1-2; D is unclear. This CDR3 has 14 residues. Trimming cost V 0 bases and J 3 bases, with 9 bases left between them. Germline loops: CDR1 SGHRS, CDR2 YFSETQ. The CDR3 protein is CASSLAGTDYGYTF. CDR3 DNA: TGCGCCAGCAGCTTGGCCGGCACTGACTATGGCTACACCTTC. Looking up the rest from reference TRBV5-1 and TRBJ1-2 gives the full variable domain: KAGVTQTPRYLIKTRGQQVTLSCSPISGHRSVSWYQQTPGQGLQFLFEYFSETQRNKGNFPGRFSGRQFSNSRSEMNVSTLELGDSALYLCASSLAGTDYGYTFGSGTRLTVV.

V usage is TRBV30 and J usage is TRBJ2-1; D remains ambiguous. V lost 5 bases and J lost 6, with 8 bases in between. The CDR3 spans 11 residues. Germline-derived CDR1 and CDR2 are GTSNPN and SVGIG (reference sequence). CDR3 in amino acids: CAWWTPNEQFF. CDR3 coding DNA: TGTGCCTGGTGGACCCCCAATGAGCAGTTCTTC.

The chain links TRBV6-5 to TRBJ1-2; tentative D call: TRBD1 (5 bases). The CDR3 spans 15 residues. CDR1 is MNHEY and CDR2 is SVGAGI in the germline V gene. V gave up 7 bases and J gave up 4 bases, with 19 bases separating them. CDR3 in DNA: TGTGCCAGCAAAAGGGGCCTCGGGGATAGCTATGGCTACACCTTC. Translation gives CASKRGLGDSYGYTF.

This clone occurred once. This chain joins TRBV10-2 and TRBJ2-4; TRBD1 agrees at 10 bases. The CDR3 extends over 14 amino acids. The germline V gene encodes CDR1 WSHSY and CDR2 SAAADI. V shed 8 bases, J shed 9 bases, and the junction held 10 bases outside the gene matches. The CDR3 spells CASSAGTGASIQYF. CDR3 DNA sequence: TGCGCCAGCTCCGCCGGGACAGGGGCGAGCATTCAGTACTTC.

The rearrangement uses TRBV27 and TRBJ2-1; 11 nucleotides align to TRBD1. Germline CDR1 is MNHEY and CDR2 is SMNVEV (reference sequence). This CDR3 contains 15 residues. The trim removed 3 bases at V and 7 bases at J, leaving 5 bases unmatched. The chain's CDR3 is CASSFWGQGGNEQFF. The CDR3 coding sequence is TGTGCCAGCAGTTTTTGGGGACAGGGGGGTAATGAGCAGTTCTTC.

A note on this clone: The junction shows a germline mismatch at one end, possibly a read error. This chain uses TRBV2 with TRBJ1-2; TRBD1 matches at 7 bases. Germline V gene lookup returns CDR1 SNHLY and CDR2 FYNNEI. This CDR3 contains 14 residues. Here the CDR3 reads CASREGGQYYGYTF. The CDR3 nucleotides read TGTGCCAGCAGGGAAGGGGGACAGTACTATGGCTACACCTTC.